A selection of T cell receptor beta chains follows, all from one sample in a study of beta chain features in type 1 diabetes. Some clones are missing from TCRdb's copy, which holds only in-frame ones; the method was immunoSEQ multiplex PCR. The data hold about 160,000 clones, with approximately 9% observed a single time. The sequenced sample was central memory CD4+ T cells from blood. The source of these receptors is a woman in her late teens or twenties in good health. Each CDR3 is given with its conserved first and last residue. Each record gives: D gene, J gene, V gene, clone size, CDR3 DNA, CDR3 protein. The D gene is left open where the match is weak. Size is omitted from some rows. Given values are once, few, many or a class for expanded clones.

>NA|TRBJ2-7|TRBV5-6|NA
TGTGCCAGCAGCGGGGGCCATGGGCAGTATGCCGAGCAGTACTTC
CASSGGHGQYAEQYF
>NA|TRBJ1-1|TRBV6-1|few
TGTGCCAGCATTTCACACAGTTGGACTGAAGCTTTCTTT
CASISHSWTEAFF
>NA|TRBJ1-2|TRBV5-6|few
TGTGCCAGCATACAACAGGGAACCAACTATGGCTACACCTTC
CASIQQGTNYGYTF
>NA|TRBJ2-1|TRBV9|NA
TGTGCCAGCAGCCAGGGCCCCATGAATGAGCAGTTCTTC
CASSQGPMNEQFF
>TRBD2|TRBJ2-7|TRBV6-6|few
TGTGCCAGCACCCTCCGGACTAGCGATCCCTACGAGCAGTACTTC
CASTLRTSDPYEQYF
>TRBD1|TRBJ1-1|TRBV6-5|NA
TGTGCCAGCAGGGACAGGGTCACTGAAGCTTTCTTT
CASRDRVTEAFF
>TRBD2|TRBJ2-3|TRBV10-3|few
TGTGCCATCACAGCGGGGGGGCTGGGAGATACGCAGTATTTT
CAITAGGLGDTQYF
>NA|TRBJ1-2|TRBV7-9|few
TGTGCCAGCAGCCTCGACAGGGGCTACACCTTC
CASSLDRGYTF
>NA|TRBJ2-2|TRBV6-6|NA
TGTGCCAGCAGTAACAGGGCAGGCACCGGGGAGCTGTTTTTT
CASSNRAGTGELFF
>NA|TRBJ1-3|TRBV5-5|NA
TGTGCCAGCAGCTTGTGGGGGGACTCTGGAAACACCATATATTTT
CASSLWGDSGNTIYF
>NA|TRBJ2-5|TRBV5-1|NA
TGCGCCAGCAGCAACGGAGGAGGGTGGGGGGAGACCCAGTACTTC
CASSNGGGWGETQYF
>TRBD2|TRBJ2-1|TRBV4-1|few
TGCGCCAGCAGCCAATCTCCTCTCCTAGCGGGAGGCGGGGTCAATGAGCAGTTCTTC
CASSQSPLLAGGGVNEQFF
>TRBD2|TRBJ2-7|TRBV28|NA
TGTGCCAGCACGAGCTCCGGGACTAGCGTCTACGAGCAGTACTTC
CASTSSGTSVYEQYF
>TRBD2|TRBJ2-5|TRBV5-1|few
TGCGCCAGCAGCTTGATAGCGGGGTTCCAAGAGACCCAGTACTTC
CASSLIAGFQETQYF
>TRBD2|TRBJ2-1|TRBV30|NA
TGTGCCTGGAGGCCGGGACTAGCGGCAAATGAGCAGTTCTTC
CAWRPGLAANEQFF
>TRBD1|TRBJ1-6|TRBV6-1|few
TGTGCCAGCAGGCCGCGGACAGGGGAAAGTTGGCCCCTCCACTTT
CASRPRTGESWPLHF
>NA|TRBJ2-3|TRBV10-3|NA
TGTGCCGCCGCGTCGGAGACAGATACGCAGTATTTT
CAAASETDTQYF
>NA|TRBJ2-5|TRBV29-1|NA
TGCAGCGTTGAACGCGGCCGCAGTGGAGGGAGAGGAGAGACCCAGTACTTC
CSVERGRSGGRGETQYF
>TRBD1|TRBJ1-1|TRBV9|few
TGTGCCAGCAGCCAGGGGGCTGGTACTGAAGCTTTCTTT
CASSQGAGTEAFF
>TRBD1|TRBJ1-1|TRBV7-2|NA
TGTGCCAGCAGCTCTGGGACAGGCGCTGAAGCTTTCTTT
CASSSGTGAEAFF
>NA|TRBJ1-2|TRBV4-2|NA
TGTGCCAGCAGCCAAGATTCGGGGACACATGGCTACACCTTC
CASSQDSGTHGYTF
>TRBD1|TRBJ2-1|TRBV18|few
TGTGCCAGCTCACCCCCGGCAGGGGGCAGGTGGAATGAGCAGTTCTTC
CASSPPAGGRWNEQFF
>TRBD1|TRBJ1-6|TRBV7-2|NA
TGTGCCAGCAGCTTAACAGGGGGCAGTAATTCACCCCTCCACTTT
CASSLTGGSNSPLHF
>NA|TRBJ1-2|TRBV20-1|few
TGCAGTGCCCCGGAGATCGACGGCTACACCTTC
CSAPEIDGYTF
>TRBD1|TRBJ1-2|TRBV5-1|NA
TGCGCCAGCAGCCTGGGACAGGGGGATGGCTACACCTTC
CASSLGQGDGYTF
>NA|TRBJ1-4|TRBV11-2|few
TGTGCCAGCAGTAGAGGACAGACCGAAAAACTGTTTTTT
CASSRGQTEKLFF
>TRBD1|TRBJ1-4|TRBV7-2|few
TGTGCCAGCAGCTTAGCGACCGGGACAGGCGGTGAAAAACTGTTTTTT
CASSLATGTGGEKLFF
>TRBD1|TRBJ2-7|TRBV28|NA
TGTGCCAGCATCTCGGGACAGGGAAAAACCTACGAGCAGTACTTC
CASISGQGKTYEQYF
>TRBD2|TRBJ2-3|TRBV19|few
TGTGCCAGTAAGCCTAGCGGTCACACAGATACGCAGTATTTT
CASKPSGHTDTQYF
>TRBD2|TRBJ2-1|TRBV6-6|NA
TGTGCCAGCAGTTACCAGGGACTAGCGGGATATGAGCAGTTCTTC
CASSYQGLAGYEQFF
>TRBD1|TRBJ2-6|TRBV15|NA
TGTGCCACCAGCAGACGTCCCTCAGGGGGCTCTGGGGCCAACGTCCTGACTTTC
CATSRRPSGGSGANVLTF
>NA|TRBJ1-2|TRBV20-1|NA
TGCAGGCGGGAGGGGCTAAATGGCTACACCTTC
CRREGLNGYTF
>NA|TRBJ1-5|TRBV19|few
TGTGCCAGTACGGGGTATAGCAATCAGCCCCAGCATTTT
CASTGYSNQPQHF
>TRBD1|TRBJ2-5|TRBV5-1|NA
TGCGCCAGCAGCTTAGAGGGACAGGGGCCAGAGACCCAGTACTTC
CASSLEGQGPETQYF
>TRBD2|TRBJ2-3|TRBV5-6|few
TGTGCCAGCAGCTATGGACTAGATGAAGCAGATACGCAGTATTTT
CASSYGLDEADTQYF